This passage covers 26 T cell receptor beta chains from one sample sequenced in a study of long-term antiretroviral therapy in people with HIV. An immunoSEQ assay, version v3.0, was performed at survey level. The data were produced by immunoSEQ multiplex PCR, yet TCRdb's version contains in-frame clones alone and is incomplete. The table shows about 48,000 clones, with roughly four fifths occurring only once. Here the sequenced sample was unsorted PBMCs, taken 0.8 years after starting antiretroviral therapy. Receptors originate from a woman aged 18-29 years with HIV.

The chain links TRBV27 to TRBJ2-2, with D perhaps being TRBD1 or TRBD2 (6 bases each). CDR3 size: 16 residues. Germline V gene lookup returns CDR1 MNHEY and CDR2 SMNVEV (reference sequence). Trimming cost V 7 bases and J 5 bases, with 20 bases left between them. The CDR3 region has the DNA TGTGCCAGCATCCACAAGGGGGGCGGGCCGACCGGGGAGCTGTTTTTT. This sequence encodes CASIHKGGGPTGELFF.

This clone has a handful of counts. The chain links TRBV28 to TRBJ2-7; 7 bases map to TRBD2. V lost 3 bases and J lost 1; bases outside the gene matches: 0. CDR1 is MDHEN, CDR2 SYDVKM, per germline. This CDR3 has 13 amino acids. The CDR3, as DNA: TGTGCCAGCAGTTTGGGAGGGTCCTACGAGCAGTACTTC. This gives the protein CASSLGGSYEQYF. Together with reference TRBV28 and TRBJ2-7, the CDR3 gives the full variable domain: DVKVTQSSRYLVKRTGEKVFLECVQDMDHENMFWYRQDPGLGLRLIYFSYDVKMKEKGDIPEGYSVSREKKERFSLILESASTNQTSMYLCASSLGGSYEQYFGPGTRLTVT.

V usage is TRBV14 and J usage is TRBJ1-1; maybe TRBD1 (5 bases). V dropped 2 bases and J dropped 0 bases, with 22 bases sitting between them. The germline V gene encodes CDR1 SGHDN and CDR2 FVKESK. The CDR3 contains 19 residues. In nucleotides, the CDR3 is TGTGCCAGCAGCCAACCCAAGACAGCAAGGGGTGTAATGAACACTGAAGCTTTCTTT. It yields the protein CASSQPKTARGVMNTEAFF. Variable domain in full (rest from reference TRBV14 and TRBJ1-1): EAGVTQFPSHSVIEKGQTVTLRCDPISGHDNLYWYRRVMGKEIKFLLHFVKESKQDESGMPNNRFLAERTGGTYSTLKVQPAELEDSGVYFCASSQPKTARGVMNTEAFFGQGTRLTVV.

This clone was counted between two and nine times. This chain uses TRBV5-5 with TRBJ2-5; 12 bases fit TRBD2. This CDR3 comprises 16 residues. V shed 5 bases and J 1 base; nucleotides not matched to a gene: 6. Per the germline V gene, CDR1 is SGHKS and CDR2 is YYEKEE (reference sequence). Written as DNA, the CDR3 is TGTGCCAGCAGTCCCGGGACTAGCGGGTTCCAAGAGACCCAGTACTTC. It specifies CASSPGTSGFQETQYF.

This clone was seen a handful of times. V and J are TRBV9 and TRBJ2-2; tentatively, D is TRBD2 (6 bases). V lost 0 bases, J lost 2 bases, and 11 bases lay in between. Germline lookup yields CDR1 SGDLS and CDR2 YYNGEE. The CDR3 has 16 amino acids. The CDR3 sequence is CASSVEASANTGELFF. In nucleotides, the CDR3 is TGTGCCAGCAGCGTAGAGGCTAGCGCAAACACCGGGGAGCTGTTTTTT.

J is TRBJ1-2 and V is TRBV6-1; D is undetermined. The germline V and J ends were trimmed by 2 bases and 2 bases, with 6 bases remaining between them. The CDR3 runs 13 residues. Germline lookup yields CDR1 MNHNS and CDR2 SASEGT. CDR3 in DNA: TGTGCCAGCAGTGAACGCCCCAACTATGGCTACACCTTC. The encoded protein is CASSERPNYGYTF.

V is TRBV19 and J is TRBJ2-3; no clear D. The V end was cut by 6 bases, the J end by 4 bases, with 14 bases between. CDR1 is LNHDA and CDR2 is SQIVND in the germline V gene (reference sequence). The CDR3 is 14 residues long. CDR3 amino acids: CASRGWLRADTQYF. The CDR3 DNA reads as TGTGCCAGTAGAGGCTGGTTACGGGCAGATACGCAGTATTTT.

The V call is TRBV19, the J call TRBJ1-3; D is undetermined. CDR3 size: 16 residues. Germline CDR1 reads LNHDA; CDR2 reads SQIVND (reference sequence). Trimming removed 4 bases at V and 0 bases at J, with 13 bases between. In DNA, the CDR3 is TGTGCCAGTAGTAGGGTCATTCACACCTCTGGAAACACCATATATTTT. Amino acid sequence: CASSRVIHTSGNTIYF. Based on the CDR3 plus reference TRBV19 and TRBJ1-3, the full variable domain is DGGITQSPKYLFRKEGQNVTLSCEQNLNHDAMYWYRQDPGQGLRLIYYSQIVNDFQKGDIAEGYSVSREKKESFPLTVTSAQKNPTAFYLCASSRVIHTSGNTIYFGEGSWLTVV.

This rearrangement joins TRBV21-1 to TRBJ2-6; TRBD1, the table's D call, lacks a check against the DNA. TRBV21-1 represents a pseudogene. The CDR3 is made up of 16 amino acids. This chain's CDR3 is CASHGQGYSGANVLTF. The CDR3 DNA is TGTGCCAGCCATGGACAGGGCTACTCTGGGGCCAACGTCCTGACTTTC.

The chain combines TRBV9 with TRBJ2-5, with 8 bases fitting TRBD2. V lost 4 bases to trimming and J lost 9 bases; unmatched junction nucleotides: 5. From germline, CDR1 is SGDLS and CDR2 YYNGEE. CDR3 size: 12 residues. The CDR3 loop is CASSSTGGAQYF. CDR3 bases: TGTGCCAGCAGCTCCACGGGGGGGGCCCAGTACTTC.

The V call is TRBV6-1, the J call TRBJ1-5, with D perhaps matching TRBD1 (5 bases). Germline V CDR1 and CDR2: MNHNS, SASEGT. The CDR3 is made up of 17 amino acids. V dropped 0 bases and J dropped 0 bases, with 12 bases sitting between them. The CDR3 reads CASSEAPAGNSNQPQHF. CDR3 in DNA: TGTGCCAGCAGTGAAGCTCCCGCAGGGAATAGCAATCAGCCCCAGCATTTT.

The V and J genes are TRBV14 and TRBJ2-7; 8 nucleotides agree with TRBD1. CDR1 is SGHDN, CDR2 FVKESK, per germline. The V segment lost 1 base and the J segment 6 bases; nucleotides outside the gene matches: 2. The CDR3 covers 13 residues. CDR3 protein: CASSQGTGTEQYF. The DNA for the CDR3 is TGTGCCAGCAGCCAAGGGACAGGGACCGAGCAGTACTTC.

This chain joins TRBV7-9 and TRBJ1-4; D perhaps matches TRBD1 (5 bases). CDR3 length: 16 residues. Germline V CDR1 and CDR2: SEHNR, FQNEAQ (reference sequence). Trimming took 2 bases from V and 3 from J, leaving 13 bases between them. As DNA, the CDR3 is TGTGCCAGCAGCTTACGAGGGACCCTCTCTAATGAAAAACTGTTTTTT. This gives the protein CASSLRGTLSNEKLFF.

The chain couples TRBV7-2 to TRBJ1-2, with D tentatively TRBD1 (5 bases). The V end lost 6 bases, the J end lost 5 bases, and 16 bases lay between the germline ends. CDR1 SGHTA and CDR2 FQGNSA come from the germline V gene. This CDR3 has 14 residues. The DNA for the CDR3 is TGTGCCAGCAGTCGCACCGGGACGGATTATGGCTACACCTTC. This codes for CASSRTGTDYGYTF. Together with reference TRBV7-2 and TRBJ1-2, the CDR3 gives the full variable domain: GAGVSQSPSNKVTEKGKDVELRCDPISGHTALYWYRQSLGQGLEFLIYFQGNSAPDKSGLPSDRFSAERTGGSVSTLTIQRTQQEDSAVYLCASSRTGTDYGYTFGSGTRLTVV.

The chain couples TRBV10-3 to TRBJ2-2; 8 nucleotides line up with TRBD2. J gave up 4 bases and V 1 base, and 5 bases lay outside the gene matches. CDR1 and CDR2 (germline): ENHRY, SYGVKD. The CDR3 totals 16 residues. CDR3 sequence reads: CAISELSGSSTGELFF. For the CDR3, the DNA is TGTGCCATCAGTGAGTTAAGCGGGAGCTCCACCGGGGAGCTGTTTTTT.

The CDR3: CAISGTSGADTQYF. The CDR3 DNA reads TGTGCCATCAGCGGGACTAGCGGGGCAGATACGCAGTATTTT. The chain joins TRBV10-3 to TRBJ2-3; 13 bases agree with TRBD2. The J segment lost 4 bases and the V segment lost 6 bases, leaving 1 base of the junction unmatched. The CDR3 consists of 14 residues. Germline-derived CDR1 and CDR2 are ENHRY and SYGVKD.

The chain is built from TRBV6-6 and TRBJ2-2; possibly TRBD1 for D (6 bases). V was cut by 5 bases and J by 0 bases, with 10 bases left in between. The CDR3 is 15 residues long. Germline V gene data show CDR1 as MNHNY and CDR2 as SVGAGI (reference sequence). The CDR3 sequence: CASSLTGANTGELFF. DNA for the CDR3: TGTGCCAGCAGTCTGACAGGTGCGAACACCGGGGAGCTGTTTTTT.

The chain recombines TRBV11-3 with TRBJ2-1; tentatively, D is TRBD2 (5 bases). The CDR3 is 15 residues long. Trimming took off 3 bases at V and 4 bases at J, with 13 bases between the two ends. The V gene's germline CDR1 is SGHNT and CDR2 YENEEA. Here the CDR3 DNA reads TGTGCCAGCAGCTTGCGGCTAGCCACTTACAATGAGCAGTTCTTC. It specifies CASSLRLATYNEQFF.

This chain connects TRBV10-1 to TRBJ2-3; 8 nucleotides match TRBD1. CDR1 and CDR2 from the germline V gene are WNHNN and SYGVQD (reference sequence). The CDR3 runs 12 residues. V dropped 9 bases and J dropped 5; count of bases not matched to a gene: 4. As DNA, the CDR3 is TGCGCCAGACCACAGGGGGTAGATACGCAGTATTTT. Its protein is CARPQGVDTQYF.

V usage is TRBV5-4 and J usage is TRBJ2-3, with 10 bases identical to TRBD1. V dropped 3 bases and J dropped 3; count of bases not matched to a gene: 1. The germline V gene has CDR1 SGHNT and CDR2 YYREEE (reference sequence). The CDR3 sequence is 14 residues long. The CDR3 region is CASSSGQGTDTQYF. CDR3 in DNA: TGTGCCAGCAGCTCGGGACAGGGGACAGATACGCAGTATTTT.

V usage is TRBV28 and J usage is TRBJ1-1, with D possibly TRBD1 on 6 matching bases. The germline V gene has CDR1 MDHEN and CDR2 SYDVKM. The CDR3 extends over 14 amino acids. Trimming pared 8 bases from V and 0 bases from J, leaving 13 bases between. The CDR3 region has the DNA TGTGCCAGCCAGGGACACTCCATGAACACTGAAGCTTTCTTT. Translated, it gives CASQGHSMNTEAFF.

This clone was recorded once. The rearrangement uses TRBV19 and TRBJ2-1; 9 positions agree with TRBD2. Germline CDR1 is LNHDA and CDR2 is SQIVND (reference sequence). The J segment lost 1 base and the V segment lost 5 bases, leaving 9 bases of the junction unmatched. CDR3 length: 17 residues. The CDR3 sequence: CASSVSWAGGSYNEQFF. In nucleotides, the CDR3 is TGTGCCAGTAGTGTCTCTTGGGCGGGAGGGTCCTACAATGAGCAGTTCTTC.

The table lists this clone with a count of one. V usage is TRBV28 and J usage is TRBJ2-7; D gene ambiguous. V dropped 5 bases and J dropped 3 bases, with 11 bases sitting between them. The CDR3 is 13 amino acids. The germline gives CDR1 MDHEN, CDR2 SYDVKM. CDR3 region: CASSRGIGYEQYF. Here the CDR3 DNA reads TGTGCCAGCAGTAGAGGAATCGGCTACGAGCAGTACTTC. Based on the CDR3 plus reference TRBV28 and TRBJ2-7, the full variable domain is DVKVTQSSRYLVKRTGEKVFLECVQDMDHENMFWYRQDPGLGLRLIYFSYDVKMKEKGDIPEGYSVSREKKERFSLILESASTNQTSMYLCASSRGIGYEQYFGPGTRLTVT.

V gene TRBV6-5 combines with J gene TRBJ2-1; D possibly corresponds to TRBD1 (7 bases). Per the germline V gene, CDR1 is MNHEY and CDR2 is SVGAGI. CDR3 length: 14 residues. Trimming removed 6 bases at V and 5 bases at J, with 14 bases between. Here the CDR3 reads CASSGGDRHNEQFF. CDR3 in DNA: TGTGCCAGCAGCGGAGGGGACAGACACAATGAGCAGTTCTTC.

The chain employs TRBV27 and TRBJ2-5; 9 nucleotides agree with TRBD2. Per germline, CDR1 MNHEY and CDR2 SMNVEV (reference sequence). V lost 3 bases and J lost 3; bases outside the gene matches: 2. The CDR3 sequence is 14 residues long. CDR3 DNA: TGTGCCAGCAGTTTGGGCGGGAGGGAAGAGACCCAGTACTTC. Amino acids: CASSLGGREETQYF.

This rearrangement joins TRBV20-1 to TRBJ2-5; D uncertain. CDR1 and CDR2 from the germline V gene are DFQATT and SNEGSKA (reference sequence). Between the trimmed V and J ends, which lost 3 bases and 4 bases, there was a span of 3 bases. This CDR3 has 10 amino acids. As DNA, the CDR3 is TGCAGTGCTAGCGGAGAGACCCAGTACTTC. Amino acid sequence: CSASGETQYF.